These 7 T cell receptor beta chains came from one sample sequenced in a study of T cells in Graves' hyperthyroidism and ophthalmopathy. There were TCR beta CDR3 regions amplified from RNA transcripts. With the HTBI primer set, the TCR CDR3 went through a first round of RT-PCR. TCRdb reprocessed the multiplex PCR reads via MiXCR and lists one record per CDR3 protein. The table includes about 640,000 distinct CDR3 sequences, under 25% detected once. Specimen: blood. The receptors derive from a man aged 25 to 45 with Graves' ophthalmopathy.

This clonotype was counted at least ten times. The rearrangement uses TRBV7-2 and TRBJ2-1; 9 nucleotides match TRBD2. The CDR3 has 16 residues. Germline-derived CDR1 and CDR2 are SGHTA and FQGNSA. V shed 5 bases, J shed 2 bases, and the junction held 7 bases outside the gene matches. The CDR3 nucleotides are TGTGCCAGCAGCCCCGGACTAGCGCCAACCTACAATGAGCAGTTCTTC. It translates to CASSPGLAPTYNEQFF. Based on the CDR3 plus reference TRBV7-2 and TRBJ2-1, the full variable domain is GAGVSQSPSNKVTEKGKDVELRCDPISGHTALYWYRQSLGQGLEFLIYFQGNSAPDKSGLPSDRFSAERTGGSVSTLTIQRTQQEDSAVYLCASSPGLAPTYNEQFFGPGTRLTVL.

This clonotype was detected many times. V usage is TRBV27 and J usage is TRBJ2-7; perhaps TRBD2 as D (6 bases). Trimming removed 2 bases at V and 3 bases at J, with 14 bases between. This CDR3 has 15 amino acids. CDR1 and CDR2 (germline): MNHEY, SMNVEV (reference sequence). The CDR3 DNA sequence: TGTGCCAGCAGTTTAGGCGCCCGGGGGTACTACGAGCAGTACTTC. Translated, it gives CASSLGARGYYEQYF.

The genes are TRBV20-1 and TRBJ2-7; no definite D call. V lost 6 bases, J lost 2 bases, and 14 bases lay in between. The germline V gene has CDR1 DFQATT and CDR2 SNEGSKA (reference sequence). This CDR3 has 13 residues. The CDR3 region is CSAKSRSTYEQYF. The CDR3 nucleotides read TGCAGTGCCAAGAGCCGGTCTACCTACGAGCAGTACTTC.

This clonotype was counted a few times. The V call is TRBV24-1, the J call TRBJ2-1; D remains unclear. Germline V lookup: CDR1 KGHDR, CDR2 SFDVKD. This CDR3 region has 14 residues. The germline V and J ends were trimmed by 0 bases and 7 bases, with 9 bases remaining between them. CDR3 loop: CATSDLPQRNEQFF. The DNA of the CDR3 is TGTGCCACCAGTGATTTGCCCCAGCGAAATGAGCAGTTCTTC.

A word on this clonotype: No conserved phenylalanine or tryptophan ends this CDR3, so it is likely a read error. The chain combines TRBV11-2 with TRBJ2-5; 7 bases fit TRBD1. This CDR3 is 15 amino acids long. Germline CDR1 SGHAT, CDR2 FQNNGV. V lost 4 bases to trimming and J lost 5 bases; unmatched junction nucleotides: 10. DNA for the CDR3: TGTGCCAGCAGCTCGCTAAGGGGGCCGGGGGAGACCCAGTACTCC. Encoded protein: CASSSLRGPGETQYS.

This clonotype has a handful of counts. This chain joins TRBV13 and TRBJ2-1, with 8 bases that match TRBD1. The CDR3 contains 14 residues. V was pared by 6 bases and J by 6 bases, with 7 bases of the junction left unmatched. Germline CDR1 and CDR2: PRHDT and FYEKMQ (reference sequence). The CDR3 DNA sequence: TGTGCCAGCAGGGGGACAGGAGGTCTCAATGAGCAGTTCTTC. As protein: CASRGTGGLNEQFF.

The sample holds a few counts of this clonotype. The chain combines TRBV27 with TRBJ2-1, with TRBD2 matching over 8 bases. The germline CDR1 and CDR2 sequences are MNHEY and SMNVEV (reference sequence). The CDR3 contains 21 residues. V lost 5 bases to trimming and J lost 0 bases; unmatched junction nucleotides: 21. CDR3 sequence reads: CASSPIAGVIAGLSSYNEQFF. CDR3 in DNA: TGTGCCAGCAGTCCCATTGCGGGGGTGATAGCGGGATTGAGCTCCTACAATGAGCAGTTCTTC.